One and the same sample provided the 26 T cell receptor beta chains below, sequenced in a study of shared clonotypes between healthy human individuals. The data were produced by immunoSEQ multiplex PCR, yet TCRdb's version contains in-frame clones alone and is incomplete. Of fewer than 3 million clones listed, approximately 90% are singletons. Sequenced material: naive CD4+ T cells from PBMCs. Subset reported: CD45RA+ positively selected. The origin of the receptors is a man between 18 and 35 years old in good health. Some clones in this sample may be carry-over from other donors' samples.

This clone has more than one count but fewer than ten. The CDR3 reads CASSLKESAANFQPQHF. Written as DNA, the CDR3 is TGTGCCAGCAGCTTGAAAGAATCGGCCGCAAACTTTCAGCCCCAGCATTTT. V gene TRBV5-6 combines with J gene TRBJ1-5; no clear D gene. The germline V gene encodes CDR1 SGHDT and CDR2 YYEEEE. The CDR3 runs 17 residues. V was pared by 1 base and J by 6 bases, with 20 bases between. Full variable domain (missing parts from reference TRBV5-6 and TRBJ1-5): DAGVTQSPTHLIKTRGQQVTLRCSPKSGHDTVSWYQQALGQGPQFIFQYYEEEERQRGNFPDRFSGHQFPNYSSELNVNALLLGDSALYLCASSLKESAANFQPQHFGDGTRLSIL.

This clone was recorded a few times. This chain uses TRBV6-1 with TRBJ1-1; the match to TRBD1 covers 8 bases. V lost 5 bases, J lost 1 base, and 6 bases stayed unmatched. This CDR3 contains 15 residues. The germline V gene encodes CDR1 MNHNS and CDR2 SASEGT. This CDR3 reads CASSPRQGTNTEAFF. The DNA for the CDR3 is TGTGCCAGCAGTCCACGACAGGGGACGAACACTGAAGCTTTCTTT.

This clone was recorded once. V gene TRBV30 combines with J gene TRBJ2-3; D is uncertain. The CDR3 has 19 residues. Germline CDR1 GTSNPN, CDR2 SVGIG (reference sequence). V lost 2 bases and J 1 base, leaving 25 bases between the germline ends. The CDR3 loop reads CAWSFPEWHPGNGTDTQYF. CDR3 bases: TGTGCCTGGAGTTTTCCTGAGTGGCACCCCGGAAACGGCACAGATACGCAGTATTTT.

This clone was recorded once. This chain uses TRBV7-3 with TRBJ2-3; D is undetermined. The length of the CDR3 is 12 residues. Trimming shortened V by 2 bases and J by 9 bases, and 9 bases separated the two germline ends. Per the germline V gene, CDR1 is SGHTA and CDR2 is FQGTGA. CDR3: CASSLGFGTQYF. In nucleotides, the CDR3 is TGTGCCAGCAGCTTAGGTTTCGGCACGCAGTATTTT.

The chain carries TRBV18 and TRBJ2-4, with TRBD2 matching over 11 bases. This CDR3 is 16 amino acids long. Germline-derived CDR1 and CDR2 are KGHSH and LQKENI. The junction had 1 base not matched to a gene; V was cut back by 3 bases and J by 0 bases. The DNA of the CDR3 is TGTGCCAGCTCACCGGGACTAGCGGAAGCCAAAAACATTCAGTACTTC. Protein: CASSPGLAEAKNIQYF.

The chain recombines TRBV5-4 with TRBJ2-5; D ambiguous. With 3 bases removed from V and 4 bases from J, the gap between germline ends came to 13 bases. The germline gives CDR1 SGHNT, CDR2 YYREEE (reference sequence). The CDR3 is made up of 14 amino acids. Written as DNA, the CDR3 is TGTGCCAGCAGCTCCACGCGTGCCGGAGAGACCCAGTACTTC. Protein sequence: CASSSTRAGETQYF.

Here the CDR3 DNA reads TGTGCCAGCAGCTTAGTTAGAGCATATGAGCAGTTCTTC. This translates into CASSLVRAYEQFF. The V and J genes are TRBV7-2 and TRBJ2-1, with D unclear. V dropped 1 base and J dropped 8 bases, with 9 bases sitting between them. This CDR3 has 13 residues. The germline V gene has CDR1 SGHTA and CDR2 FQGNSA.

The V gene is TRBV4-2, the J gene TRBJ2-3; a weak D match, TRBD2 (6 bases). The CDR3 extends over 17 amino acids. Trimming shortened V by 4 bases and J by 2 bases, and 19 bases separated the two germline ends. Germline CDR1 LGHNA, CDR2 YNFKEQ. The DNA of the CDR3 is TGTGCCAGCAGCCTCCAAGATATTCGCGGGACCACAGATACGCAGTATTTT. Amino acid sequence: CASSLQDIRGTTDTQYF.

V and J are TRBV20-1 and TRBJ1-4; TRBD1 matches 9 bases. The CDR3 contains 11 residues. Germline lookup yields CDR1 DFQATT and CDR2 SNEGSKA (reference sequence). J gave up 15 bases and V 6 bases, and 8 bases lay outside the gene matches. This chain's CDR3 is CSASGQGGLFF. CDR3 nucleotide sequence: TGCAGTGCCTCGGGACAGGGTGGATTGTTTTTT.

On this clone: The sample holds other DNA sequences that translate to the same CDR3. The J gene is TRBJ2-7, the V gene TRBV29-1, with D unclear. The germline V gene has CDR1 SQVTM and CDR2 ANQGSEA. The V and J ends lost 4 bases and 2 bases respectively, with 9 bases between them. This CDR3 is built from 12 residues. The CDR3 spells CSVALSAYEQYF. The CDR3 nucleotides are TGCAGCGTTGCTCTCTCTGCCTACGAGCAGTACTTC.

The rearrangement uses TRBV29-1 and TRBJ2-7; 7 bases are shared with TRBD1. CDR1 SQVTM and CDR2 ANQGSEA come from the germline V gene. V gave up 2 bases and J gave up 8 bases; unmatched junction bases: 3. The CDR3 spans 11 residues. CDR3 sequence: CSVERGQKQYF. CDR3 nucleotides: TGCAGCGTTGAACGGGGACAGAAGCAGTACTTC.

This chain joins TRBV7-3 and TRBJ2-2, with a tentative D call TRBD1 (6 bases). CDR1 and CDR2 from the germline V gene are SGHTA and FQGTGA. The CDR3 extends over 16 amino acids. V gave up 4 bases and J gave up 4 bases, with 16 bases separating them. The CDR3 DNA sequence: TGTGCCAGCAGCTCTTCCTCGGGACACATCACCGGGGAGCTGTTTTTT. As protein: CASSSSSGHITGELFF.

J is TRBJ2-7 and V is TRBV10-1; TRBD2 matches 9 bases. Trimming took 3 bases from V and 6 from J; bases not matched to a gene: 0. The CDR3 runs 12 residues. Looked up from germline, CDR1 is WNHNN and CDR2 is SYGVQD (reference sequence). CDR3 region: CASSELAGEQYF. The CDR3 DNA reads TGCGCCAGCAGTGAACTAGCGGGCGAGCAGTACTTC.

V gene TRBV25-1 combines with J gene TRBJ1-1; no clear D gene. Germline CDR1 reads MGHDK; CDR2 reads SYGVNS. The CDR3 consists of 14 residues. Trimming stripped 2 bases from V and 2 bases from J, with 9 bases between. Here the CDR3 DNA reads TGTGCCAGCAGTGAACGGGCGGGAAACACTGAAGCTTTCTTT. This sequence encodes CASSERAGNTEAFF.

This chain links TRBV7-8 with TRBJ2-7; the D gene could be TRBD1 or TRBD2 (6 bases each). CDR1 and CDR2 (germline): SGHVS, FQNEAQ. The CDR3 runs to 15 residues. Trimming pared 1 base from V and 6 bases from J, leaving 16 bases between. The DNA of the CDR3 is TGTGCCAGCAGCTTAGGGGGCAGGGGAGGTAGCGAGCAGTACTTC. It yields the protein CASSLGGRGGSEQYF.

CDR3 in DNA: TGTGCCAGCAGCTTATTCTCCCGAGGGCTCACTCAGAAGTTCAATGAGCAGTTCTTC. Its translation is CASSLFSRGLTQKFNEQFF. This sequence joins TRBV7-9 and TRBJ2-1, with D possibly matching TRBD2 (5 bases). V dropped 2 bases and J dropped 6 bases, with 26 bases sitting between them. CDR3 size: 19 residues. CDR1 SEHNR and CDR2 FQNEAQ come from the germline V gene (reference sequence).

This chain connects TRBV25-1 to TRBJ2-1; 10 bases align to TRBD2. This CDR3 region has 15 residues. Trimming took 1 base from V and 7 from J; bases not matched to a gene: 4. Germline assignment: CDR1 MGHDK and CDR2 SYGVNS. The CDR3 reads CASSEFASGSNEQFF. The DNA for the CDR3 is TGTGCCAGCAGTGAATTTGCTAGCGGGAGTAATGAGCAGTTCTTC.

This rearrangement joins TRBV5-5 to TRBJ1-4, with D maybe TRBD1 (6 bases). The CDR3 consists of 15 residues. The germline CDR1 and CDR2 sequences are SGHKS and YYEKEE (reference sequence). V gave up 5 bases and J gave up 6 bases, with 17 bases separating them. DNA of the CDR3: TGTGCCAGCAGGATGACAGGCCTGGGCGATGAAAAACTGTTTTTT. Translating gives CASRMTGLGDEKLFF.

This chain connects TRBV4-3 to TRBJ1-4; D not resolved. The germline V and J ends were trimmed by 0 bases and 0 bases, with 5 bases remaining between them. From germline, CDR1 is LGHNA and CDR2 YSLEER. This CDR3 spans 15 amino acids. The CDR3 DNA follows: TGCGCCAGCAGCCAAGAAGGGTCAACTAATGAAAAACTGTTTTTT. This gives the protein CASSQEGSTNEKLFF.

The chain recombines TRBV10-2 with TRBJ2-3; 11 nucleotides align to TRBD2. Unmatched junction bases numbered 14, after V lost 2 bases and J lost 4 bases. This CDR3 spans 19 amino acids. The V gene's germline CDR1 is WSHSY and CDR2 SAAADI. In DNA, the CDR3 is TGCGCCAGCAGTGAGGCCGGGACTAGCGGCCAATTCCCCCCAGATACGCAGTATTTT. Translating it yields CASSEAGTSGQFPPDTQYF.

The V call is TRBV14, the J call TRBJ1-2; no clear D gene. CDR1 is SGHDN and CDR2 is FVKESK in the germline V gene. The CDR3 has 13 residues. The ends were cut back, 1 base at V and 3 bases at J, with 6 bases in the middle. The CDR3 region is CASSQGNHYGYTF. CDR3 DNA sequence: TGTGCCAGCAGCCAAGGAAATCACTATGGCTACACCTTC.

The V and J genes are TRBV6-5 and TRBJ2-7; D is unclear. Germline V CDR1 and CDR2: MNHEY, SVGAGI. The CDR3 has 14 amino acids. V dropped 5 bases and J dropped 0 bases, with 11 bases sitting between them. CDR3 sequence (DNA): TGTGCCAGCAGTCGTCACAGATCCTCCTACGAGCAGTACTTC. Protein: CASSRHRSSYEQYF.

The V and J genes are TRBV6-5 and TRBJ1-6; D is ambiguous. CDR3 length: 16 amino acids. Trimming took 2 bases from V and 6 from J, leaving 14 bases between them. Germline V gene lookup returns CDR1 MNHEY and CDR2 SVGAGI. CDR3 in DNA: TGTGCCAGCAGTTACGATAGAGGACGGTTTAATTCACCCCTCCACTTT. Amino acid sequence: CASSYDRGRFNSPLHF.

The chain has TRBV18 and TRBJ2-3; 13 bases align to TRBD2. From germline, CDR1 is KGHSH and CDR2 LQKENI. V shed 4 bases, J shed 3 bases, and the junction held 7 bases outside the gene matches. The CDR3 consists of 17 residues. CDR3 in DNA: TGTGCCAGCTCACTAGGGACTAGCGGGATTCGGACAGATACGCAGTATTTT. Protein sequence: CASSLGTSGIRTDTQYF. The variable domain in full, with the rest retrieved from reference TRBV18 and TRBJ2-3, is NAGVMQNPRHLVRRRGQEARLRCSPMKGHSHVYWYRQLPEEGLKFMVYLQKENIIDESGMPKERFSAEFPKEGPSILRIQQVVRGDSAAYFCASSLGTSGIRTDTQYFGPGTRLTVL.

This chain uses TRBV6-6 with TRBJ2-2; D tentatively reads TRBD1 or TRBD2 (5 bases each). V shed 7 bases and J shed 3 bases, with 9 bases lying between them. Germline V gives CDR1 MNHNY, CDR2 SVGAGI (reference sequence). This CDR3 is built from 13 residues. The CDR3 DNA is TGTGCCAGCAACGGGGCAGACACCGGGGAGCTGTTTTTT. This sequence encodes CASNGADTGELFF.

The rearrangement joins TRBV6-1 to TRBJ2-7; no clear D. The CDR3 runs to 14 residues. Germline-derived CDR1 and CDR2 are MNHNS and SASEGT. V lost 5 bases, J lost 0 bases, and 11 bases lay in between. The CDR3 region is CASSIQSLSYEQYF. In DNA form, the CDR3 reads TGTGCCAGCAGTATACAGAGCCTCTCCTACGAGCAGTACTTC.